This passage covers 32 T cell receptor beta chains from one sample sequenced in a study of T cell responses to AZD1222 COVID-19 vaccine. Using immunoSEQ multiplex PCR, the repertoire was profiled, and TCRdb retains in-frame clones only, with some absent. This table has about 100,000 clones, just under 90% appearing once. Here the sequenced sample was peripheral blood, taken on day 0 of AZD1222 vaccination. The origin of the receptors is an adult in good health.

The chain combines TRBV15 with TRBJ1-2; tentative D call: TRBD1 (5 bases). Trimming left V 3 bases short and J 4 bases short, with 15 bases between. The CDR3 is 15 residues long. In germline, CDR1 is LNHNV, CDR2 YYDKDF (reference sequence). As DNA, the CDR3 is TGTGCCACCAGCAGCGAAGCGGGACGTAGCTATGGCTACACCTTC. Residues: CATSSEAGRSYGYTF.

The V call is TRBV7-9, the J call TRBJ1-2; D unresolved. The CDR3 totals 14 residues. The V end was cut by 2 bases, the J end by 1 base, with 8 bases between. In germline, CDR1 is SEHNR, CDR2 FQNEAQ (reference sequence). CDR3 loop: CASSLSDINYGYTF. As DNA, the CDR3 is TGTGCCAGCAGCTTATCGGATATTAACTATGGCTACACCTTC. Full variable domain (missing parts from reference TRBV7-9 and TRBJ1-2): DTGVSQNPRHKITKRGQNVTFRCDPISEHNRLYWYRQTLGQGPEFLTYFQNEAQLEKSRLLSDRFSAERPKGSFSTLEIQRTEQGDSAMYLCASSLSDINYGYTFGSGTRLTVV.

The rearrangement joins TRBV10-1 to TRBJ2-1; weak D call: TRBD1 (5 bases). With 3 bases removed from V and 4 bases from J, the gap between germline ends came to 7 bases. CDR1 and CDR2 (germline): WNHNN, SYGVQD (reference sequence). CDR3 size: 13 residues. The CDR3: CASSDDSYNEQFF. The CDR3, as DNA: TGCGCCAGCAGTGATGACAGTTACAATGAGCAGTTCTTC.

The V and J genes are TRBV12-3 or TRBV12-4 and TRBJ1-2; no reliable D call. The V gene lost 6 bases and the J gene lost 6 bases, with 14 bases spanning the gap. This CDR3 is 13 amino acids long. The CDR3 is CASSKRADHGYTF. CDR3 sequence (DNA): TGTGCCAGCAGCAAACGGGCGGACCATGGCTACACCTTC.

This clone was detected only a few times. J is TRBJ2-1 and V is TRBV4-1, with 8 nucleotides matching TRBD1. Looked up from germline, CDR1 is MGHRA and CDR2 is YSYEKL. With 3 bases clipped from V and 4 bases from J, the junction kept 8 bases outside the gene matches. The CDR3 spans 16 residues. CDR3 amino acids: CASSHRTGTGYNEQFF. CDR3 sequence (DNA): TGCGCCAGCAGCCACCGGACAGGGACGGGGTACAATGAGCAGTTCTTC.

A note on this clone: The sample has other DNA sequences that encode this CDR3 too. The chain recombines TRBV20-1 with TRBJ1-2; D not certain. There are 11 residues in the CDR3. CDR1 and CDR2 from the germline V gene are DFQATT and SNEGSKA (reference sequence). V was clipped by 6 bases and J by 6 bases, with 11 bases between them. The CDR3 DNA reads TGCAGTGCCAGCTCTGGGAATGGCTACACCTTC. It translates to CSASSGNGYTF.

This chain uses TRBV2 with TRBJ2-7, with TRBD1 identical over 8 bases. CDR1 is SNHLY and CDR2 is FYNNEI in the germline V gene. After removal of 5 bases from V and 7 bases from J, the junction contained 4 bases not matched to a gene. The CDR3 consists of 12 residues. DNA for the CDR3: TGTGCCAGCAGTCTACAGGGGGTAGAGCAGTACTTC. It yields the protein CASSLQGVEQYF.

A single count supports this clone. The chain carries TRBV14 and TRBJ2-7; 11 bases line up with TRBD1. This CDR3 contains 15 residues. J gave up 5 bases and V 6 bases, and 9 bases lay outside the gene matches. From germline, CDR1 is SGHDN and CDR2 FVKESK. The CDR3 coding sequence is TGTGCCAGCAGGTCTCGGACAGGGGGCAGGGACGAGCAGTACTTC. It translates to CASRSRTGGRDEQYF. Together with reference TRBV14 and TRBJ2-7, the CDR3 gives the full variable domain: EAGVTQFPSHSVIEKGQTVTLRCDPISGHDNLYWYRRVMGKEIKFLLHFVKESKQDESGMPNNRFLAERTGGTYSTLKVQPAELEDSGVYFCASRSRTGGRDEQYFGPGTRLTVT.

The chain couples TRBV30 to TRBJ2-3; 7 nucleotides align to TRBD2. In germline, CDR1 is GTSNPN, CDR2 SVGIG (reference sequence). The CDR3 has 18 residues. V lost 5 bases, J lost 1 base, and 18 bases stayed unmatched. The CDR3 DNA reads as TGTGCCTGGGGGGGGGATCCCGAACTTGTAATCCGCACAGATACGCAGTATTTT. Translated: CAWGGDPELVIRTDTQYF.

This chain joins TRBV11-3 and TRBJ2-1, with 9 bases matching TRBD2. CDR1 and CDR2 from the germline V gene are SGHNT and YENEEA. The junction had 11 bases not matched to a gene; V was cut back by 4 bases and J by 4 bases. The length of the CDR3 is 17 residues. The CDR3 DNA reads TGTGCCAGCAGCTCCCGGCTAGCGGGGTCCGTGTACAATGAGCAGTTCTTC. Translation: CASSSRLAGSVYNEQFF.

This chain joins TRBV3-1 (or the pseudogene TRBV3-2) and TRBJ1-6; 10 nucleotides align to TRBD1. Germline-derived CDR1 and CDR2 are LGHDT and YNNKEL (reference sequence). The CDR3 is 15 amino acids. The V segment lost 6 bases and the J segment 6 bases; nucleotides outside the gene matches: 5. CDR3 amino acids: CASRLRDRGNSPLHF. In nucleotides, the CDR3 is TGTGCCAGCAGGTTAAGGGACAGGGGTAATTCACCCCTCCACTTT.

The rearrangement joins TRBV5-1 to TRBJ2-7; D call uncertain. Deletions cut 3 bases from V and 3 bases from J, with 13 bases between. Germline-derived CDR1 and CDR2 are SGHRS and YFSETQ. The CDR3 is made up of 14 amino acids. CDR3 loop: CASSWQSSSYEQYF. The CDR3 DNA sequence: TGCGCCAGCAGCTGGCAGTCGTCCAGCTACGAGCAGTACTTC.

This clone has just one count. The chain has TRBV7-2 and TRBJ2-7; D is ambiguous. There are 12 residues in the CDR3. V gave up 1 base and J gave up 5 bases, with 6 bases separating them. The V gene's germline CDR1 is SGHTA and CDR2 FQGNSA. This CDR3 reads CASSLETHEQYF. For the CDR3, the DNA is TGTGCCAGCAGCTTAGAAACCCACGAGCAGTACTTC.

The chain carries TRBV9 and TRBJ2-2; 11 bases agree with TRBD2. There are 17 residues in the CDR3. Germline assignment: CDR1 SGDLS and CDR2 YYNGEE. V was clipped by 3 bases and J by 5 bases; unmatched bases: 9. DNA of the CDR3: TGTGCCAGCAGCGGCAGGGCTAGCGGGAGGTCTACCGGGGAGCTGTTTTTT. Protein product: CASSGRASGRSTGELFF.

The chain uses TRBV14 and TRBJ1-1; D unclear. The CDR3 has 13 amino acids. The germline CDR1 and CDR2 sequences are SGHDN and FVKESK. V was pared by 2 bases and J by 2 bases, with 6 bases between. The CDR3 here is CASSQYLNTEAFF. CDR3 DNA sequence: TGTGCCAGCAGCCAATACTTAAACACTGAAGCTTTCTTT.

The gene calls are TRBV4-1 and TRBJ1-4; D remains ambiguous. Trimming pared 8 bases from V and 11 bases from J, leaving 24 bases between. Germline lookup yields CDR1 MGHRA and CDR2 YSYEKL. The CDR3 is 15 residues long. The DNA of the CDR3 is TGCGCCAGCGGGCAGCCGTTCCAGGTTTTAGGTAAACTGTTTTTT. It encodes CASGQPFQVLGKLFF.

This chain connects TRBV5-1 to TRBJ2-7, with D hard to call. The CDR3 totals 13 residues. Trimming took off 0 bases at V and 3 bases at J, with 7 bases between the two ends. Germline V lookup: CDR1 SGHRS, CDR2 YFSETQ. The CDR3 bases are TGCGCCAGCAGCTTGGGCACAGACTACGAGCAGTACTTC. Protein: CASSLGTDYEQYF.

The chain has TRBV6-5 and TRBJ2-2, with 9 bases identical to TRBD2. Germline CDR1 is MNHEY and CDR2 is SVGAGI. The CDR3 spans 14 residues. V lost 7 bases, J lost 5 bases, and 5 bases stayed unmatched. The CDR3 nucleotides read TGTGCCAGCAAGGGACTAGCATCGACCGGGGAGCTGTTTTTT. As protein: CASKGLASTGELFF.

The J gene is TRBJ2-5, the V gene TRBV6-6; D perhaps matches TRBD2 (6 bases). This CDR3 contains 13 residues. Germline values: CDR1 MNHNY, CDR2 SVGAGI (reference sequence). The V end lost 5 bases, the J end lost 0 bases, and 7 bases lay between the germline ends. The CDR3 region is CASSRGNQETQYF. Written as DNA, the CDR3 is TGTGCCAGCAGTCGGGGGAACCAAGAGACCCAGTACTTC.

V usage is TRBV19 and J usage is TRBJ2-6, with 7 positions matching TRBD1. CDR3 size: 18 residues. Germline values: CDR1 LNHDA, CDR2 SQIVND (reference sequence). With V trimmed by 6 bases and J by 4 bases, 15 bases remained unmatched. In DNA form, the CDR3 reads TGTGCCAGTAGCCTGGAATTGGGCAGGGGGTCAGGGGCCAACGTCCTGACTTTC. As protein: CASSLELGRGSGANVLTF.

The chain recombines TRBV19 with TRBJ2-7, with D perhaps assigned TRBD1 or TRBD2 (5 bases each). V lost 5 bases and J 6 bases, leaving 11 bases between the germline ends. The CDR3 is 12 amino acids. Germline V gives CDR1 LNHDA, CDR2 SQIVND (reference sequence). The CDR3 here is CASSVGTVEQYF. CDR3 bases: TGTGCCAGTAGTGTTGGGACCGTCGAGCAGTACTTC.

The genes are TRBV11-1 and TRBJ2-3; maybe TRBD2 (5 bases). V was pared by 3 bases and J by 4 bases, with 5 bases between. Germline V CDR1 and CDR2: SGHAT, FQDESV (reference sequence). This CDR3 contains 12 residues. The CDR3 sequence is CASSLEADTQYF. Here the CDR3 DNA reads TGTGCCAGCAGCTTGGAGGCAGATACGCAGTATTTT. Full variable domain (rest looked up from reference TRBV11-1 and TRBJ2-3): EAEVAQSPRYKITEKSQAVAFWCDPISGHATLYWYRQILGQGPELLVQFQDESVVDDSQLPKDRFSAERLKGVDSTLKIQPAELGDSAMYLCASSLEADTQYFGPGTRLTVL.

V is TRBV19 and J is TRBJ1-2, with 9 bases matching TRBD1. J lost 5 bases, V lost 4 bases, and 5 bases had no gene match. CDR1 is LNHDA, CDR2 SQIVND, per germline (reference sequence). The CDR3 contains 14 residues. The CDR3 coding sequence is TGTGCCAGTAGTAACCGGGACAGGGATTATGGCTACACCTTC. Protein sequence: CASSNRDRDYGYTF.

The CDR3 sequence: CASSFFRVGTGELFF. The CDR3 DNA is TGTGCCAGCAGCTTCTTTCGGGTCGGCACCGGGGAGCTGTTTTTT. This chain joins TRBV7-2 and TRBJ2-2, with D uncertain. Germline V lookup: CDR1 SGHTA, CDR2 FQGNSA. CDR3 length equals 15 residues. V was trimmed by 3 bases and J by 4 bases, leaving 12 bases between them.

DNA of the CDR3: TGTGCCAGCAGCAAGGACAGGAAGGGGACTGAAGCTTTCTTT. Encoded protein: CASSKDRKGTEAFF. This sequence joins TRBV7-6 and TRBJ1-1, with TRBD1 identical over 7 bases. V trimming: 5 bases; J trimming: 5 bases; junction bases outside the gene matches: 8. Germline V lookup: CDR1 SGHVS, CDR2 FNYEAQ. The CDR3 is 14 residues long.

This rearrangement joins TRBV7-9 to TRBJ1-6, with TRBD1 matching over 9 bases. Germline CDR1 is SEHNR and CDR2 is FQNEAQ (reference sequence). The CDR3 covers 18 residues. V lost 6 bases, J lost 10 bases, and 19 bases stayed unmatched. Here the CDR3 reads CASRSPARPGQGYSPLHF. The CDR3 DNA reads TGTGCCAGCAGATCCCCGGCCCGACCGGGACAGGGTTACTCACCCCTCCACTTT.

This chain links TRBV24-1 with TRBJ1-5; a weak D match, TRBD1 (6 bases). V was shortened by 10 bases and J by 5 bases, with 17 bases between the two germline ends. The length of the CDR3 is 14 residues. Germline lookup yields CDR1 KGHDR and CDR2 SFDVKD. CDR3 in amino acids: CATPSRGGDQPQHF. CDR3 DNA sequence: TGTGCCACGCCCTCGAGAGGGGGGGATCAGCCCCAGCATTTT.

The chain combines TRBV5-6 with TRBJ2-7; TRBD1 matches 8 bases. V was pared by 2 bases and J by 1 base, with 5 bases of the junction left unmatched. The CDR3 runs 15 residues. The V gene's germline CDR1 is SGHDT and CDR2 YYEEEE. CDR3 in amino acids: CASSFNRDRSYEQYF. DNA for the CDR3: TGTGCCAGCAGCTTTAACCGGGACAGGTCCTACGAGCAGTACTTC.

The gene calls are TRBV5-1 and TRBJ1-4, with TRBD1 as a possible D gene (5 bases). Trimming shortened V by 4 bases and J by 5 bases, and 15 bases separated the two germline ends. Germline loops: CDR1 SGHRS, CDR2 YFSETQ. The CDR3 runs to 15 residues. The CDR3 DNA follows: TGCGCCAGCAGCGTCGCGGGGACCGGGAATGAAAAACTGTTTTTT. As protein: CASSVAGTGNEKLFF.

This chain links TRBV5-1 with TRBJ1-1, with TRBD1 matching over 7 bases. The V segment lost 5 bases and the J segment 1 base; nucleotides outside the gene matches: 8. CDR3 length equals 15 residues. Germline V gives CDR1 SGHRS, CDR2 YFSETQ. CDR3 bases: TGCGCCAGCAGGCCTCAGGGGGGACAGAACACTGAAGCTTTCTTT. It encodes CASRPQGGQNTEAFF.

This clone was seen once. The CDR3 DNA is TGTGCCAGCTCACCCGGGGTCGGTGGACAGACTAATGAAAAACTGTTTTTT. It yields the protein CASSPGVGGQTNEKLFF. The chain links TRBV18 to TRBJ1-4; a possible D gene is TRBD1 (6 bases). CDR3 size: 17 residues. Germline CDR1 and CDR2: KGHSH and LQKENI. V was clipped by 3 bases and J by 2 bases, with 16 bases between them.

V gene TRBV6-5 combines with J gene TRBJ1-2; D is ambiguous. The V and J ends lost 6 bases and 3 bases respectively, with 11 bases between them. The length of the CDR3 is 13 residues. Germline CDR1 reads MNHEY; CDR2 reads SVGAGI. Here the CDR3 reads CASSYDTDYGYTF. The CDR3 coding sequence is TGTGCCAGCAGCTATGACACAGACTATGGCTACACCTTC.